Below, 2 T cell receptor beta chains from the same sample are listed, as sequenced in a study of blood T cell repertoires in COVID-19. The assay was immunoSEQ multiplex PCR, and TCRdb's table has in-frame clones only and misses some. Among 140,000 or so clones listed, around 83% were seen once. Sequenced material: peripheral blood. These receptors originate from a human donor with acute or convalescent COVID-19. The donor label of this sample is uncertain.

As for this clone: The sample has other DNA sequences that encode this CDR3 too. The rearrangement uses TRBV18 and TRBJ2-3; D gene ambiguous. Trimming stripped 1 base from V and 2 bases from J, with 10 bases between. The CDR3 consists of 15 residues. Looked up from germline, CDR1 is KGHSH and CDR2 is LQKENI. DNA for the CDR3: TGTGCCAGCTCACCACGGTCAGGTTCCACAGATACGCAGTATTTT. This encodes CASSPRSGSTDTQYF.

The rearrangement uses TRBV28 and TRBJ2-7, with 7 positions matching TRBD1. CDR1 and CDR2 from the germline V gene are MDHEN and SYDVKM. The V and J ends lost 4 bases and 5 bases, in that order; junction bases with no gene match: 8. The CDR3 consists of 14 residues. Here the CDR3 reads CASSSPDRWDEQYF. In nucleotides, the CDR3 is TGTGCCAGCAGTTCACCGGACAGGTGGGACGAGCAGTACTTC.